Included here is one TCR beta chain sequence, with context. This sample stems from a study of shared clonotypes between healthy human individuals. Negatively enriched CD4+ T cells were divided by CD45RA into naive and memory. Trimming removed 6 bases at V and 0 bases at J, with 9 bases between. From germline, CDR1 is MDHEN and CDR2 SYDVKM. This CDR3 region has 14 residues. Profiling relied on immunoSEQ multiplex PCR, and the TCRdb table lists in-frame clones only, not all of them. Of around 700,000 clones in the sample, 72% were seen once. The chain is built from TRBV28 and TRBJ1-3; possibly TRBD1 for D (5 bases). The TCR sequence derives from a woman aged 25-40 years in good health. The sample was memory CD4+ T cells sorted from blood. Subset specified: CD45RA-negative fraction. This CDR3 is CASRRGASGNTIYF. DNA for the CDR3: TGTGCCAGCAGGAGGGGTGCCTCTGGAAACACCATATATTTT.